The source of this T cell receptor beta chain is a study of blood T cell repertoires in COVID-19. This CDR3 region has 18 residues. In germline, CDR1 is KGHSH, CDR2 LQKENI. The trim removed 4 bases at V and 2 bases at J, leaving 13 bases unmatched. Authors' data handling: Amplification of reference gene primers provided the estimated nucleated cell counts. Clones were sequenced by immunoSEQ multiplex PCR, and TCRdb holds only the in-frame ones, with some missing. The DNA was the basis for D and trimming; V, J and clone size are from that table. Of about 300,000 clones listed, approximately 83% are singletons.

The sequenced material came from peripheral blood. The chain joins TRBV18 to TRBJ2-3; 9 bases match TRBD2. The source of this sequence is a woman aged 50 to 60 who had recovered from COVID-19. DNA for the CDR3: TGTGCCAGCTCACTTAGCGGGAGCGAACCCCTTTACACAGATACGCAGTATTTT. This encodes CASSLSGSEPLYTDTQYF.